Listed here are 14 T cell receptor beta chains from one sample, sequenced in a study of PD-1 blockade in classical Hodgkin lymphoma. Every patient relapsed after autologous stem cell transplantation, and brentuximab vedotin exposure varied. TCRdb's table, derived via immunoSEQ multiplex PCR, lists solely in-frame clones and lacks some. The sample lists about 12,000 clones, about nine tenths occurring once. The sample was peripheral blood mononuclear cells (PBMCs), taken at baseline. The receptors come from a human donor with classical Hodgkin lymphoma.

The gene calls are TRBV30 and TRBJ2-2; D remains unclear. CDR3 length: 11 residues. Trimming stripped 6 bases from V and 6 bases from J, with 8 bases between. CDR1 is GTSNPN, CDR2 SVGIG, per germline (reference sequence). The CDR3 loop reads CACSDPGELFF. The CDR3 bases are TGTGCCTGTTCGGACCCCGGGGAGCTGTTTTTT.

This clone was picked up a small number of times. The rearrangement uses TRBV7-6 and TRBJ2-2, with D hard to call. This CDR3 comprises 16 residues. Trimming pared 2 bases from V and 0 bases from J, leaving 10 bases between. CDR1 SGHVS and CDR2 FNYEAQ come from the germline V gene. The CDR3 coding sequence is TGTGCCAGCAGCTTAAAGGGCAGGTCGAACACCGGGGAGCTGTTTTTT. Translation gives CASSLKGRSNTGELFF.

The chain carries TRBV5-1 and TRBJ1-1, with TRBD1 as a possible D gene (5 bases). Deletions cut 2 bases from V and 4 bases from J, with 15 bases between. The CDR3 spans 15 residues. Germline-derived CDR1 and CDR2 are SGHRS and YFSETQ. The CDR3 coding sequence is TGCGCCAGCAGCTTCTGGGAGGGCCAGGGCACTGAAGCTTTCTTT. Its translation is CASSFWEGQGTEAFF.

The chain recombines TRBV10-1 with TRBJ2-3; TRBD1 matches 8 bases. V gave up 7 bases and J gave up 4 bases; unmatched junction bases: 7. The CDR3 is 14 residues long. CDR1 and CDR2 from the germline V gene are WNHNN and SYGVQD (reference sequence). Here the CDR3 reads CASKGQGASDTQYF. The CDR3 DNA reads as TGCGCCAGCAAGGGGCAGGGGGCATCAGATACGCAGTATTTT.

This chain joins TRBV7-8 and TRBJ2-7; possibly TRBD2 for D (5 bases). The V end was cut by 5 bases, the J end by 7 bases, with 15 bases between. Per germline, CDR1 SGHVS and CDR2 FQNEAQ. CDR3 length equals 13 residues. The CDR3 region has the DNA TGTGCCAGCAGCCGAGGCTGGGAGCGGGAGCAGTACTTC. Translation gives CASSRGWEREQYF. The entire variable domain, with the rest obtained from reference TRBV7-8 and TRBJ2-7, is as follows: GAGVSQSPRYKVAKRGQDVALRCDPISGHVSLFWYQQALGQGPEFLTYFQNEAQLDKSGLPSDRFFAERPEGSVSTLKIQRTQQEDSAVYLCASSRGWEREQYFGPGTRLTVT.

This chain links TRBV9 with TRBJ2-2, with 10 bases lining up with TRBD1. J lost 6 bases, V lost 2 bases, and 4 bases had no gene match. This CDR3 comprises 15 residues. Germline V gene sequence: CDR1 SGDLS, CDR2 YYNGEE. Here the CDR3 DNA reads TGTGCCAGCAGCGTCGATGGGACAGGGGCCGGGGAGCTGTTTTTT. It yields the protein CASSVDGTGAGELFF.

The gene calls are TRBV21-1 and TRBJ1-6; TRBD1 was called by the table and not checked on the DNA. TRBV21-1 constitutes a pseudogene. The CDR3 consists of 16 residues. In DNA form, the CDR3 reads TGTGCCAGCAGCAGCCCGACAGGGTCAGTGGATTCACCCCTCCACTTT. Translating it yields CASSSPTGSVDSPLHF.

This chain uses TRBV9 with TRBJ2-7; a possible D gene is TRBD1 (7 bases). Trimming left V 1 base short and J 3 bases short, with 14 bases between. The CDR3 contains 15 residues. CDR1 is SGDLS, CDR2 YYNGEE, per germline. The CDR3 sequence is CASSVRAGGGYEQYF. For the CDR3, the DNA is TGTGCCAGCAGCGTAAGGGCAGGGGGAGGCTACGAGCAGTACTTC. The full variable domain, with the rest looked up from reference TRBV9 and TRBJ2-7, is DSGVTQTPKHLITATGQRVTLRCSPRSGDLSVYWYQQSLDQGLQFLIQYYNGEERAKGNILERFSAQQFPDLHSELNLSSLELGDSALYFCASSVRAGGGYEQYFGPGTRLTVT.

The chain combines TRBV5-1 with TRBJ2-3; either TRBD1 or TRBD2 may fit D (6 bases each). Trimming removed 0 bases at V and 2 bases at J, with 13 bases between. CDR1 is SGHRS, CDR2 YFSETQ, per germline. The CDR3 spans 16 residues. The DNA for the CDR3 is TGCGCCAGCAGCTTGGTGTTACGGGGGCACACAGATACGCAGTATTTT. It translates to CASSLVLRGHTDTQYF.

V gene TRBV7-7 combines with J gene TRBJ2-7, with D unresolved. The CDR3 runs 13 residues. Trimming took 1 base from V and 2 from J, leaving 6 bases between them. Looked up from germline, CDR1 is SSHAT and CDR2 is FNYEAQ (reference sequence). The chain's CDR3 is CASSLGVTYEQYF. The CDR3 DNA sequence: TGTGCCAGCAGCTTAGGGGTGACCTACGAGCAGTACTTC.

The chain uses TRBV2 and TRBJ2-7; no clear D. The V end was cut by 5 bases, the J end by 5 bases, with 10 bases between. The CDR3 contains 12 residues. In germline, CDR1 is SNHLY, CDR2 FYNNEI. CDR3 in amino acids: CASSRVGNEQYF. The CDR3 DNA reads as TGTGCCAGCAGTCGGGTGGGAAACGAGCAGTACTTC.

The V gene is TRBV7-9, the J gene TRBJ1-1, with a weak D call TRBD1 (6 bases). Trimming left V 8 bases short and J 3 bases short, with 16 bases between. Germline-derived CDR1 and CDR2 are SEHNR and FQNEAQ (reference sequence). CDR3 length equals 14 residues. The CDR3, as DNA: TGTGCCAGCGGGACACTTGCAGGGGACACTGAAGCTTTCTTT. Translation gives CASGTLAGDTEAFF.

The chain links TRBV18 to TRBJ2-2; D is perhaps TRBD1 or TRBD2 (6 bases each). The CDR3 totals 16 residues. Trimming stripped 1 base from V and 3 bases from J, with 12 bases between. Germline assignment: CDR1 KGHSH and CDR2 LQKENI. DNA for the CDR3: TGTGCCAGCTCACCACTCGGGGGCAGGGACACCGGGGAGCTGTTTTTT. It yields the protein CASSPLGGRDTGELFF.

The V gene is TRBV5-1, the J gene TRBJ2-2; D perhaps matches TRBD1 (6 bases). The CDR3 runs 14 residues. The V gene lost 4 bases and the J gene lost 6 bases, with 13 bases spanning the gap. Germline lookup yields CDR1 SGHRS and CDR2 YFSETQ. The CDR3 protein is CASSQGQGAGELFF. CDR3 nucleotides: TGCGCCAGCAGCCAGGGACAAGGGGCCGGGGAGCTGTTTTTT.